The entry that follows covers one T cell receptor beta chain sequence. Its antigen is unidentified. Blood genomic DNA input for TRB amplification was about 240-550 ng. The ends lost 4 bases at V and 0 bases at J; junction bases unmatched: 5. This CDR3 region has 16 residues. Germline V gene data show CDR1 as SGHRS and CDR2 as YFSETQ. This sample was included in a study of T and B cells in COVID-19 patients. Study in general: The recovered cohort's median age was approximately 37 years, versus around 70 years in active infection.

TRB rearrangements were amplified by multiplex PCR with BIOMED2 TRB-A/B primers. TCRdb used MiXCR to reprocess the multiplex PCR reads, holding one entry per CDR3 protein. Of some 8,000 distinct CDR3 sequences listed, around 31% are singletons. Whole-study results and caveats: In COVID-19 patients, T cell receptor beta variable and joining gene use was reportedly strongly skewed.

Material: blood. This chain connects TRBV5-1 to TRBJ2-3, with 10 bases aligning to TRBD2. The sequence was collected from a human donor with active COVID-19. In DNA, the CDR3 is TGCGCCAGCAGCCAGCGGGGGGGTACTAGCACAGATACGCAGTATTTT. This translates into CASSQRGGTSTDTQYF.